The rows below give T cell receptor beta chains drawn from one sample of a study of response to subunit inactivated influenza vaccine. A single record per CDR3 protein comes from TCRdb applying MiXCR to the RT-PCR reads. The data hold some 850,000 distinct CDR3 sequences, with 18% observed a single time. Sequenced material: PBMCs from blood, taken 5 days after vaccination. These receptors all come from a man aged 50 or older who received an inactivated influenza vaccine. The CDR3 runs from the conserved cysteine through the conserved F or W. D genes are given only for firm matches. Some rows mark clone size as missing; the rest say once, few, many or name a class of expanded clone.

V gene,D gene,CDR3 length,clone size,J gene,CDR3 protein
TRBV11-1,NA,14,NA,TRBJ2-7,CASKVAVFAYEQYF
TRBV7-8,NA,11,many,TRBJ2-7,CASSLTHEQYF
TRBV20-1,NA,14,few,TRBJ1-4,CSARSPTENEKLFF
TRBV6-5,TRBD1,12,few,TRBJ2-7,CASSPGTESQYF
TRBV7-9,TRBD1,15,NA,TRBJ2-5,CASSLGTGLRETQYF
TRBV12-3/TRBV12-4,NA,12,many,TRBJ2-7,CASSLVPGEQYF
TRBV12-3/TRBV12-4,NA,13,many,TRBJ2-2,CASSQLAGGELFF
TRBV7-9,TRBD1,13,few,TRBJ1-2,CASSFGTDSGYTF
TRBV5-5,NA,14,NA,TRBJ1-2,CASSPRQSNYGYTF
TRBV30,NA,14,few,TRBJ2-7,CAWTQGRSSYEQYF
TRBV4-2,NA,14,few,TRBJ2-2,CASSPVSGSGELFF
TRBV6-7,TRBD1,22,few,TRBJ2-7,CAIATAGTGVGTPLDVAYEQYF
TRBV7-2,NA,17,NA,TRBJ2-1,CASSLVSGQIIYNEQFF
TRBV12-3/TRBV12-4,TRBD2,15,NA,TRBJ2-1,CASSPAWVAGHEQFF
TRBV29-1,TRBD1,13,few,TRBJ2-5,CSVDRQGEETQYF
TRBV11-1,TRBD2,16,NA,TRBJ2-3,CASSSATSGGTDTQYF
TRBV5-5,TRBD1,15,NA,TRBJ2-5,CASSLAGQTRETQYF
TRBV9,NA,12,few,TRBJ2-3,CASSVEQDTQYF
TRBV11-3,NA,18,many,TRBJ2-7,CASSSFLSIGGSSYEQYF
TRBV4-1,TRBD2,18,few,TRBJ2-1,CASSQGISAGRSYNEQFF
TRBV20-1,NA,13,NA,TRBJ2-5,CSAPVQARETQYF
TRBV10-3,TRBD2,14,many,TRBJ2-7,CAITSGGMSYEQYF